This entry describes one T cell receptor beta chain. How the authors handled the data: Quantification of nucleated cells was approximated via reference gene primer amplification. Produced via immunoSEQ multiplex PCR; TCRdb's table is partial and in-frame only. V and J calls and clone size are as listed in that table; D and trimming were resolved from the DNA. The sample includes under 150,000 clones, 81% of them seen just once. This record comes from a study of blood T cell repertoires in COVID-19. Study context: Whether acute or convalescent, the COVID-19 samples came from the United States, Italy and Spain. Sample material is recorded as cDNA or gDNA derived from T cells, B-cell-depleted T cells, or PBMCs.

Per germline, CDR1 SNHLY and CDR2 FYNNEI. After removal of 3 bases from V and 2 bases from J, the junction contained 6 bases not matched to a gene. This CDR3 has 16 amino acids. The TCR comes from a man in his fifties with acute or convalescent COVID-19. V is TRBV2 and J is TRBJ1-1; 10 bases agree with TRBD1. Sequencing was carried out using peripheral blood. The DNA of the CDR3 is TGTGCCAGCAGTGACAGGGACAGGGGAAAAAACACTGAAGCTTTCTTT. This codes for CASSDRDRGKNTEAFF.